The table lists the clone carrying this T cell receptor beta chain with a count of one. Its antigen remains unknown. This sample stems from a study of cytomegalovirus exposure and HLA in healthy donors. Study as a whole: Approximately 80 million unique TCRs from HLA-typed donors were held in an early data release.

PCR was performed using 60 Vbeta and 13 Jbeta primers. Assay used: immunoSEQ multiplex PCR; TCRdb lists only in-frame clones, some missing. The table shows roughly 140,000 clones, with 70% to 90% occurring only once. The CDR3 runs to 15 residues. V gave up 4 bases and J gave up 1 base; unmatched junction bases: 6. Germline V gene sequence: CDR1 SGDLS, CDR2 YYNGEE. Study results and caveats: Association of a missense DCLRE1C variant with TCR beta V- and J-gene trimming was reported in a later analysis. Researchers counted around 180 TCR beta chains as cytomegalovirus-associated.

This TCR derives from a woman in her late teens or twenties in good health and CMV-seronegative. The specimen was PBMCs. J is TRBJ2-5 and V is TRBV9; 8 bases match TRBD2. DNA of the CDR3: TGTGCCAGCAGCCCCGGGGGGGGATCCCAAGAGACCCAGTACTTC. Amino acids: CASSPGGGSQETQYF.